This T cell receptor beta chain comes out of a study of shared clonotypes between healthy human individuals (dated by TCRdb to 2020 to 2022). Broadly, across the study: The cohort comprised a couple of women and a few men aged 18 to 49 years. To increase sequencing depth and limit assay-specific biases, different laboratories used diverse techniques to prepare libraries and sequence TCR repertoires. To estimate repertoire size and how much clonotype sharing occurs between individuals, the study deeply sequenced the blood TCR repertoires of about five healthy adults. Per donor, leukapheresis produced somewhere between about 0.9 and 9.5 billion PBMCs. Beyond this particular receptor, the publication reports: Because the study included only a small number of donors, the genetic and exposure-history diversity represented was limited. Sampling was restricted to blood, and TCR repertoires in tissue are likely to differ from TCR repertoires in blood. Based on pairwise subsampling, the degree of clonotype sharing among donors was expected to be affected by sequencing depth.

Using the deep immunoSEQ assay, TCR CDR3 regions were amplified from genomic DNA by multiplex PCR. For each cell subset, the extracted genomic DNA was distributed evenly across all wells of several immunoSEQ 96-well plates, and each plate served as one replicate. For unsorted PBMC, each replicate PCR was loaded with around 300 ng genomic DNA, equivalent to 25,000 to 35,000 T cell genomes. Genomic DNA from unsorted PBMC was sequenced over ten immunoSEQ deep assay plates. The purified libraries were quantified using a Qubit 3.0 fluorometer, sized with a Bioanalyzer 2100, and then quantified again using the KAPA Library Quantification kit. Every immunoSEQ 96-well plate was sequenced on a dedicated single-read 150-cycle Illumina NextSeq 550 flow cell. In the paper's pipeline: Because the immunoSEQ output included only junctional sequences and no quality scores, the filtering could not be the same as the filtering used for full-length reads. Sequences were annotated with PyIR, a Python wrapper for IgBLAST v1.9, and V/J genes and CDR3 were assigned using IMGT germline references. Reads with weak V/J assignments (E-value above 1e-6), missing CDR3, stop codons, out-of-frame junctions, or ambiguous translated residues were removed. V3J clonotypes were defined as sequences sharing the same inferred V gene, J gene, and CDR3 amino acid sequence. To compute the percentage overlap between repertoires, the number of shared unique clonotypes was divided by the size of the smaller repertoire. Three approaches were used to assess repertoire richness: RTK rarefaction, the Chao1 estimator, and Recon v2.1 estimates of unobserved clonotypes. As stored in TCRdb, this immuneACCESS dataset retains in-frame rearrangements with V and J assigned. A fraction of the clones does not appear; measured against another copy, unresolved V genes explain less than half of the discrepancy, and the remainder lacks a known reason. V and J calls and clone size come straight from that table; D and trimming were deduced from the DNA. For this sample there are roughly 500,000 clones; 76% appear just once. The ten largest clones represent 10% to 15% of the sample.

To note about this clone: What antigen it recognizes has not been identified. The record has no base qualities; no much larger clone is one base away.

The donors were healthy, HIV-negative adults who had no recently reported acute infections or vaccinations. All donors were Caucasian adults living in Nashville, Tennessee, USA. In the unsorted samples, roughly 90 million PBMCs were counted, and genomic DNA was extracted using the QIAamp DNA Blood Mini kit. After blood collection by leukapheresis, PBMCs were isolated using Ficoll-Histopaque density gradient centrifugation and then cryopreserved in the vapor phase of liquid nitrogen. Reading from cysteine to phenylalanine, the CDR3 counts 13 amino acids. Only the CDR3 portion is preserved as DNA: 39 bases, with reading frame beginning at the first base. V is cut by 7 bases and J by 3 bases, and the space between the germline ends is 10 bases. The germline V gene encodes CDR1 MNHNS and CDR2 SASEGT.

The TCR was taken from a middle-aged woman in good health. Some clones in this sample may be carry-over from other donors' samples. The chain joins TRBV6-1 to TRBJ1-5; TRBD1 could be the D gene, as 5 bases match. The sequencing input was PBMCs. The nucleotide sequence reads TGTGCCAGCAAAGACAGCTTCAATCAGCCCCAGCATTTT. The translation is CASKDSFNQPQHF.